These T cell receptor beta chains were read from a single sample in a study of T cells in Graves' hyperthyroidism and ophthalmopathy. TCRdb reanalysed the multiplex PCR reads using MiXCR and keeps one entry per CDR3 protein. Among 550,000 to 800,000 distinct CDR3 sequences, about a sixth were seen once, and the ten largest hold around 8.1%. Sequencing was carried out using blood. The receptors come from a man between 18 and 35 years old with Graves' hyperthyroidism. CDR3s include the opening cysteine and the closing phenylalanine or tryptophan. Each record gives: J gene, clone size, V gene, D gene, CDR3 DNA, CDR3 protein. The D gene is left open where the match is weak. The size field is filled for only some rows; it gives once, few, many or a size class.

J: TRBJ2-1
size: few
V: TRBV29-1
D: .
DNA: TGCAGCGTTGGGGCGGGACTCTCCAGACTGAATGAGCAGTTCTTC
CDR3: CSVGAGLSRLNEQFF

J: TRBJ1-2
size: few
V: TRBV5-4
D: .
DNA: TGTGCCAGCAGTCCGGACAGAGAAGCTACTGGCTACACCTTC
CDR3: CASSPDREATGYTF

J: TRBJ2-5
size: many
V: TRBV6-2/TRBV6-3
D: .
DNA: TGTGCCAGCAGTTACTCGACCCGGGCCCAGTACTTC
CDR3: CASSYSTRAQYF

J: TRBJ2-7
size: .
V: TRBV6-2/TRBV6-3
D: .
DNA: TGTGCCGGGGAGAGGGGGAGAGGCTACGAGCAGTACTTC
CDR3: CAGERGRGYEQYF

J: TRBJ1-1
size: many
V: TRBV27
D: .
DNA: TGTGCCAGCGGAGACACTGAAGCTTTCTTT
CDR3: CASGDTEAFF

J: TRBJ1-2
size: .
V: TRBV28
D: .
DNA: TGTGCCAGCAGTCCCCCCAACATGTACACCACCTTC
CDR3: CASSPPNMYTTF

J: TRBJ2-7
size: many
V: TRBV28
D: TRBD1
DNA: TGTGCCAGCAGGACTATTACAGGGGGCTACGAGCAGTACTTC
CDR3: CASRTITGGYEQYF

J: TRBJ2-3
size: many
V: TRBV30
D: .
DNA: TGTGCCTGGAGTCTTGGAGCAAACACAGATACGCAGTATTTT
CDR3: CAWSLGANTDTQYF

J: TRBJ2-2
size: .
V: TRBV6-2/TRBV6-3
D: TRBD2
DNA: TGTGCCAGCAGTTCCCGGACTAGCGGGAGAACCGGGGAGCTGTTTTTT
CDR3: CASSSRTSGRTGELFF

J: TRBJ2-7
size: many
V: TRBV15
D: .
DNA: TGTGCCACCAGCAGAGGCACAGGGTCTTCCCCCTACGAGCAGTACTTC
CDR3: CATSRGTGSSPYEQYF

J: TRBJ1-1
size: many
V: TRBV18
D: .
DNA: TGTGCCAGCTCAGCGAGACAGAACACTGAAGCTTTCTTT
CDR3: CASSARQNTEAFF

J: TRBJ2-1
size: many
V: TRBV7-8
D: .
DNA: TGTGCCAGCATACCCACTCGAAGACTGCTGGGTCTACACAATGAGCAGTTCTTC
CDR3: CASIPTRRLLGLHNEQFF

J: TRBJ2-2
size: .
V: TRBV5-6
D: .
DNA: TGTGCCAGCAGCCCAGAGGACGAGAACACCGGGGAGCTGTTTTTT
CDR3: CASSPEDENTGELFF

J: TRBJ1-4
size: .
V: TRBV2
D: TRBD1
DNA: TGTGCCAGCAGGGAGATACGGGACAGGGATTATTCTAATGAAAAACTGTTTTTT
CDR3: CASREIRDRDYSNEKLFF

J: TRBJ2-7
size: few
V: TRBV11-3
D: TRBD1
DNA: TGTGCCAGCAGCCCTAGATTGACAGGGAATCTCAACGAGCAGTACTTC
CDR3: CASSPRLTGNLNEQYF

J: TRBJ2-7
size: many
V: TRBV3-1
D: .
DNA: TGTGCCAGCAGCCAATACGGACAGAACTACGAGCAGTACTTC
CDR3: CASSQYGQNYEQYF

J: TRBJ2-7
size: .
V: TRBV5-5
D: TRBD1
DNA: TGTGCCAGCGCCTCCAAGGGGACAGGGGGATTCGGCCCCTACGAGCAGTACTTC
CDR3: CASASKGTGGFGPYEQYF

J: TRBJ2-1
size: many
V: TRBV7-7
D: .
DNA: TGTGCTAGCAGCTTTGGAGGGGACAATGAGCAGTTCTTC
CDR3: CASSFGGDNEQFF

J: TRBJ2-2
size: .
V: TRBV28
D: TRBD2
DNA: TGTGCCAGCAGCGGGACTAGGAACACCGGGGAGCTGTTTTTT
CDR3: CASSGTRNTGELFF

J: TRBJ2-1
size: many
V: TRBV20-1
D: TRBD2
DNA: TGCAGTGCTAGGCCCAGCGGGAGGCGAGATGAGCAGTTCTTC
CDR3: CSARPSGRRDEQFF

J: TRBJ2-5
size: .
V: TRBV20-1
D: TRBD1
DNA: TGCAGTGCTAGGAGGCCCCGACAGGGATTGAAAGAGACCCAGTACTTC
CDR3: CSARRPRQGLKETQYF

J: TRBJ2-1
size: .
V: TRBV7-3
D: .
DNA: TGTGCCAGCAGCTTAATGTCCTACAATGAGCAGTTCTTC
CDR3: CASSLMSYNEQFF

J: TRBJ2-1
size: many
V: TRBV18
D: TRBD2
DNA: TGTGCCAGCTCACATAGGACTAGCGGATCCTTCTCCTACAATGAGCAGTTCTTC
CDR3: CASSHRTSGSFSYNEQFF

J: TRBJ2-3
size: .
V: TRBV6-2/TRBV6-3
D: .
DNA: TGTGCCAGCAGGGCTCATCAGGGTCCCCCAGATACGCAGTATTTT
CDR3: CASRAHQGPPDTQYF

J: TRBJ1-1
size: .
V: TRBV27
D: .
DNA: TGTGCCAGCAGTTTGCGGGAAGGGTGGACTGAAGCTTTCTTT
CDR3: CASSLREGWTEAFF

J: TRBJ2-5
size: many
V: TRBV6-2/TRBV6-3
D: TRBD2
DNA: TGTGCCAGCAGACTTCCGGGACTAGCGGGAGACCAAGAGACCCAGTACTTC
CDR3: CASRLPGLAGDQETQYF

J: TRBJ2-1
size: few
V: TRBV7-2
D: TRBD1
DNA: TGTGCCAGCAGCCTCCCGACAGGGGTTTATGGTGAGCAGTTCTTC
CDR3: CASSLPTGVYGEQFF